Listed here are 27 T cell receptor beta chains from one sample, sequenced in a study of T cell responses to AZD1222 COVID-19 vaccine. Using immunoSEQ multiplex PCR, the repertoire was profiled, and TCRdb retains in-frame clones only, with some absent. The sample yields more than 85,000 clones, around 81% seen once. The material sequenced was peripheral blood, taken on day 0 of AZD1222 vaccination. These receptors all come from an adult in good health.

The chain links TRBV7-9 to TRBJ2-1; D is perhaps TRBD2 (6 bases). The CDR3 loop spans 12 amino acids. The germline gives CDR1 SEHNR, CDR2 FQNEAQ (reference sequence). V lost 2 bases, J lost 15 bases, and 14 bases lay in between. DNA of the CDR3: TGTGCCAGCAGCTTAAGGACGGGAGTAGGGTTCTTC. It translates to CASSLRTGVGFF.

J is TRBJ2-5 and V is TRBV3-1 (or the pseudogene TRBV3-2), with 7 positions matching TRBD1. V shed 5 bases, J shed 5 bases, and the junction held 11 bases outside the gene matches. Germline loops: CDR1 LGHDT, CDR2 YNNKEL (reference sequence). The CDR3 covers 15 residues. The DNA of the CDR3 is TGTGCCAGCAGCATCGACAGGGCTCTAGGGGAGACCCAGTACTTC. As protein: CASSIDRALGETQYF.

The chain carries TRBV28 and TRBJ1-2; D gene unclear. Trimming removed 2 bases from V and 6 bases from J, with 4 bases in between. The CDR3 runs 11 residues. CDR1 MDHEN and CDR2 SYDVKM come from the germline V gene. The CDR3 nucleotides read TGTGCCAGCAGTTTAGGGCATGGCTACACCTTC. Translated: CASSLGHGYTF.

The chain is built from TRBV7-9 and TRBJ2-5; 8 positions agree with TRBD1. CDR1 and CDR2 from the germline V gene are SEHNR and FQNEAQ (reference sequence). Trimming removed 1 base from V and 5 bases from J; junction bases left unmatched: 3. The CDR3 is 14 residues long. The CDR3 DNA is TGTGCCAGCAGCTTAGGTTCAGGGGGCGAGACCCAGTACTTC. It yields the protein CASSLGSGGETQYF.

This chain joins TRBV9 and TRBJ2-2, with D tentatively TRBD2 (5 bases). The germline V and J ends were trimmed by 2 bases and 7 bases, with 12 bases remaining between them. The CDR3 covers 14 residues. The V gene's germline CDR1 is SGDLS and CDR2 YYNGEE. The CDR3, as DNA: TGTGCCAGCAGCGTGACTAATGTTGGCGGGGAGCTGTTTTTT. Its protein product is CASSVTNVGGELFF.

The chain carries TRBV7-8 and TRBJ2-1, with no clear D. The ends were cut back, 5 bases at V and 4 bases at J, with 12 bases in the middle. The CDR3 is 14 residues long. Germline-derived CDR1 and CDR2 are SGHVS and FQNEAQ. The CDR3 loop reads CASSPQETYNEQFF. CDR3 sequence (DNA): TGTGCCAGCAGCCCCCAGGAGACATACAATGAGCAGTTCTTC.

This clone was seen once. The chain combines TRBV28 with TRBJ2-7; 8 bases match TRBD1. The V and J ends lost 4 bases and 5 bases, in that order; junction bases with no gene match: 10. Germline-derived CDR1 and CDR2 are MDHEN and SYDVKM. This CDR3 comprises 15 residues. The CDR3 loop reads CASSSQRTGSHEQYF. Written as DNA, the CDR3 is TGTGCCAGCAGTTCCCAGCGGACAGGGTCCCACGAGCAGTACTTC. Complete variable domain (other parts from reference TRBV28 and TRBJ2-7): DVKVTQSSRYLVKRTGEKVFLECVQDMDHENMFWYRQDPGLGLRLIYFSYDVKMKEKGDIPEGYSVSREKKERFSLILESASTNQTSMYLCASSSQRTGSHEQYFGPGTRLTVT.

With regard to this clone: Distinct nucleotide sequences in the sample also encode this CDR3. The CDR3 DNA follows: TGTGCCAGCAGCTTAGGGACAGACTATGGCTACACCTTC. It encodes CASSLGTDYGYTF. The chain couples TRBV7-9 to TRBJ1-2, with D maybe TRBD1 (6 bases). The V end lost 1 base, the J end lost 3 bases, and 6 bases lay between the germline ends. The germline V gene has CDR1 SEHNR and CDR2 FQNEAQ (reference sequence). The CDR3 loop spans 13 amino acids.

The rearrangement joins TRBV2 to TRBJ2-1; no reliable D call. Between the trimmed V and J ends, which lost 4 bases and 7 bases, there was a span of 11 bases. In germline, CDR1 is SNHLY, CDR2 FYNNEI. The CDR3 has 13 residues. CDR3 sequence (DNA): TGTGCCAGCAGTGGCCTAGTGAGTAATGAGCAGTTCTTC. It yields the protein CASSGLVSNEQFF.

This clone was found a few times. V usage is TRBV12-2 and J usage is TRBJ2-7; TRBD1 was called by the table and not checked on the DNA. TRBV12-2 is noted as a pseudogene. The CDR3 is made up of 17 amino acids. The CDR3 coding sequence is TGTGCAAGTCGCTTAGCGGGTGGGCCAGGGCGCCCCTACGAGCAGTACTTC. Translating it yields CASRLAGGPGRPYEQYF.

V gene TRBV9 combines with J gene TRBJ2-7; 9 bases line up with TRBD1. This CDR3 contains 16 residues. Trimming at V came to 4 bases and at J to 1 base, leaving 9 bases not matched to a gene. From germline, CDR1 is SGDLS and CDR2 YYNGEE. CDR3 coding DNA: TGTGCCAGCAGCAAAGGGACAGGGCATATATCCTACGAGCAGTACTTC. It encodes CASSKGTGHISYEQYF.

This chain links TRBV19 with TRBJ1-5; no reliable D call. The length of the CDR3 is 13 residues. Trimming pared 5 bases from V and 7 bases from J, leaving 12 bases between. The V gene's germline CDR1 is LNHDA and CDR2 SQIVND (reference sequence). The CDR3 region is CASSQALSQPQHF. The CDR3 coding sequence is TGTGCCAGTAGTCAAGCCCTCAGCCAGCCCCAGCATTTT.

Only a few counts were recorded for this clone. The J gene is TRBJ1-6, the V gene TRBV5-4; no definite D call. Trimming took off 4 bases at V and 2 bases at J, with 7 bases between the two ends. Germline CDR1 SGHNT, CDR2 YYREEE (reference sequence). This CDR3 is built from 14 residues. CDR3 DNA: TGTGCCAGCAGCCTCTCGGCCTATAATTCACCCCTCCACTTT. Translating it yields CASSLSAYNSPLHF.

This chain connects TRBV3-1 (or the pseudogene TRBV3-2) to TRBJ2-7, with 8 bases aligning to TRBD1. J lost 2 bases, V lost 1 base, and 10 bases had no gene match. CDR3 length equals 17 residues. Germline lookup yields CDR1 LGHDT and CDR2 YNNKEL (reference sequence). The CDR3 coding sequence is TGTGCCAGCAGCCAAGCCGATGGGACGGACAGGGCCTACGAGCAGTACTTC. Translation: CASSQADGTDRAYEQYF.

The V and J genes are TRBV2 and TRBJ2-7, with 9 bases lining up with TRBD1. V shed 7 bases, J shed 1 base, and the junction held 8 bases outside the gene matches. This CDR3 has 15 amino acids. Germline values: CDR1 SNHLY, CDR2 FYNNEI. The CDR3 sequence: CASMDEQGASYEQYF. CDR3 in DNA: TGTGCCAGCATGGACGAACAGGGGGCTTCCTACGAGCAGTACTTC.

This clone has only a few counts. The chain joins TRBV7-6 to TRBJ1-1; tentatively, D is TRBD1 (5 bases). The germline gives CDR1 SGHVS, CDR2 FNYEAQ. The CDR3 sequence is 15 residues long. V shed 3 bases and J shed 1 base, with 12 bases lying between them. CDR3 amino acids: CASSLVRGGNTEAFF. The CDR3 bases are TGTGCCAGCAGCTTGGTCCGGGGGGGGAACACTGAAGCTTTCTTT.

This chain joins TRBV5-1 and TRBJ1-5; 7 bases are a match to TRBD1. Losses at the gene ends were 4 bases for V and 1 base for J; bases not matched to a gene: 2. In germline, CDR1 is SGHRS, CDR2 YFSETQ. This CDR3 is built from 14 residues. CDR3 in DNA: TGCGCCAGCAGCCAGGGGGGGAGCAATCAGCCCCAGCATTTT. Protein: CASSQGGSNQPQHF.

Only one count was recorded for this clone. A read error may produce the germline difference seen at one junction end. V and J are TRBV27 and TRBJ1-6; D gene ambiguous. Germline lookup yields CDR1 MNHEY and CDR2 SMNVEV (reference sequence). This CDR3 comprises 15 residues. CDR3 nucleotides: TGTGCCAGCAGCCTTTATATACAGTCGGGTTCACCCCTCCGCTTT. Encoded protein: CASSLYIQSGSPLRF.

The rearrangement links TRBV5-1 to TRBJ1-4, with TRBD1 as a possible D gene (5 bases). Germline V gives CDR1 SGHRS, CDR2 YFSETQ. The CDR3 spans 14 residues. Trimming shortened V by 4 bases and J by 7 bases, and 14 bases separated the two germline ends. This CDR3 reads CASSHSPGSEKLFF. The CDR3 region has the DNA TGCGCCAGCAGCCATAGTCCAGGGAGTGAAAAACTGTTTTTT.

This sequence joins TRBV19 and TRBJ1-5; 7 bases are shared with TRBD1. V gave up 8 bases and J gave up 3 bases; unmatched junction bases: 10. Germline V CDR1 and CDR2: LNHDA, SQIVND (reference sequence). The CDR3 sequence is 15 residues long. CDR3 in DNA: TGTGCCAGTGCGACCTCGGGACAGATCAATCAGCCCCAGCATTTT. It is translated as CASATSGQINQPQHF.

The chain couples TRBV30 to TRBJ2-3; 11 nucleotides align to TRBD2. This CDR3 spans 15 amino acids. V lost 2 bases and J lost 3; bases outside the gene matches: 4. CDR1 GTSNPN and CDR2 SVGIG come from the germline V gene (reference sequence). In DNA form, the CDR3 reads TGTGCCTGGAGTCCCGGGACTAGCGGTACAGATACGCAGTATTTT. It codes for CAWSPGTSGTDTQYF.

The CDR3 protein is CASSLGPGTGGYYEQYF. The CDR3 bases are TGTGCCAGCAGCCTCGGCCCCGGGACAGGGGGATACTACGAGCAGTACTTC. V usage is TRBV5-5 and J usage is TRBJ2-7; the match to TRBD1 covers 11 bases. V dropped 4 bases and J dropped 3; count of bases not matched to a gene: 12. The CDR3 consists of 17 residues. Germline V CDR1 and CDR2: SGHKS, YYEKEE (reference sequence). Filled out from reference TRBV5-5 and TRBJ2-7, the complete variable domain reads DAGVTQSPTHLIKTRGQQVTLRCSPISGHKSVSWYQQVLGQGPQFIFQYYEKEERGRGNFPDRFSARQFPNYSSELNVNALLLGDSALYLCASSLGPGTGGYYEQYFGPGTRLTVT.

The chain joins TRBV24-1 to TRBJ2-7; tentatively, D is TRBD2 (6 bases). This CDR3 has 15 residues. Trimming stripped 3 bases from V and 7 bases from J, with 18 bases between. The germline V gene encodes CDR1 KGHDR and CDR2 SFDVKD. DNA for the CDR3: TGTGCCACCAGTGATGCCGGGACTTCCTTTGGAGAGCAGTACTTC. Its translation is CATSDAGTSFGEQYF.

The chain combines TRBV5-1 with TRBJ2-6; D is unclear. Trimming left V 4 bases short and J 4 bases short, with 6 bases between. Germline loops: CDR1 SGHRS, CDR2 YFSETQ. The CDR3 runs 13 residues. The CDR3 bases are TGCGCCAGCAGCACTCCCGGGGCCAACGTCCTGACTTTC. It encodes CASSTPGANVLTF.

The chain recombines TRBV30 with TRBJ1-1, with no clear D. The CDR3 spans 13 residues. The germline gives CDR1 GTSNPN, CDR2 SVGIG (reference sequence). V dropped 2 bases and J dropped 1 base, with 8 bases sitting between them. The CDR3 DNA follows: TGTGCCTGGAGTTATACAGAGAACACTGAAGCTTTCTTT. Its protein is CAWSYTENTEAFF.

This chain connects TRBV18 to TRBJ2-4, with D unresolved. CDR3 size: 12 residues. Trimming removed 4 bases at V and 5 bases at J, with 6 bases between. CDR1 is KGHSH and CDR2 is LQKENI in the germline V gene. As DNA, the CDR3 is TGTGCCAGCTCACTTGATCAAAACATTCAGTACTTC. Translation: CASSLDQNIQYF.

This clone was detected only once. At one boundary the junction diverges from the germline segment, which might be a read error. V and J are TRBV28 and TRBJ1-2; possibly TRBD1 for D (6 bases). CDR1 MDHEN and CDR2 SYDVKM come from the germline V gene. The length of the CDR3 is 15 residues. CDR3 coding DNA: TGTGCCAGCAGTGTACAGGGCGCCTTAAACTATGGCTATACCTTC. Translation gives CASSVQGALNYGYTF.